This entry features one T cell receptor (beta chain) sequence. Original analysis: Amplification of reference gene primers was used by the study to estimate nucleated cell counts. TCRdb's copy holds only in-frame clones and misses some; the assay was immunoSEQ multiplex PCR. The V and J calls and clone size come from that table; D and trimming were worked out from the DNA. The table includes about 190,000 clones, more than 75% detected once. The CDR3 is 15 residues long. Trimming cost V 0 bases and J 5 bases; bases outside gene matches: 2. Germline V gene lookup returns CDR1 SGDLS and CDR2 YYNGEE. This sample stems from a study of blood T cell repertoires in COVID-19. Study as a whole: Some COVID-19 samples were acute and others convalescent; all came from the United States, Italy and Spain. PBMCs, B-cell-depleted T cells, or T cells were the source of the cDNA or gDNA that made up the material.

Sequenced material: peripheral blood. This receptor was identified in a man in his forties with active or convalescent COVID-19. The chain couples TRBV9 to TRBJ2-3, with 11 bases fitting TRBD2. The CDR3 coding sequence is TGTGCCAGCAGCGTAGGGCTAGCGGGGGGAGATACGCAGTATTTT. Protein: CASSVGLAGGDTQYF. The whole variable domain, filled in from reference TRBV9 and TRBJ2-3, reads DSGVTQTPKHLITATGQRVTLRCSPRSGDLSVYWYQQSLDQGLQFLIQYYNGEERAKGNILERFSAQQFPDLHSELNLSSLELGDSALYFCASSVGLAGGDTQYFGPGTRLTVL.